This TCR beta chain is drawn from a study of T-cell reconstitution after alpha-beta-depleted transplantation in children. The library targeted TCRbeta and was prepared with unique molecular identifiers. TCRdb re-derived calls from the PCR reads in MiXCR, one entry per CDR3 protein. Altogether approximately 510,000 distinct CDR3 sequences are present, around 18% being singletons, with the ten largest covering 3% to 4%. This clonotype came up a few times. The input for sequencing was PBMCs from the stem cell graft donor, taken from the stem cell graft. The source of this sequence is a human donor who donated a stem cell graft to a child with acute lymphoblastic leukemia.

CDR3 nucleotide sequence: TGTGCCAGCAGTTCTCTCGTCGTAGCGGGAGGGCCGCTAGATGAGCAGTTCTTC. Translated: CASSSLVVAGGPLDEQFF. The chain joins TRBV12-3 or TRBV12-4 to TRBJ2-1, with 11 bases matching TRBD2. The CDR3 length is 18 residues. With V trimmed by 4 bases and J by 8 bases, 16 bases remained unmatched.